This T cell receptor (beta chain) was documented in a study of CD8 T cells in ankylosing spondylitis. Study observations and caveats: It appeared that ankylosing spondylitis blood was characterized by a TCR beta motif of fewer than 10 highly homologous variants. Earlier literature documents some of the motif variants in reactive arthritis synovial fluid and blood.

Each CDR3 protein is one row after TCRdb ran MiXCR on the 5' RACE reads. The sample lists a few hundred thousand distinct CDR3 sequences, 20% to 25% occurring once. This clonotype came up many times. Its matching antigen is unknown. The CDR3 consists of 15 residues. CDR1 and CDR2 (germline): SGHRS, YFSETQ. The ends lost 1 base at V and 3 bases at J; junction bases unmatched: 3. The receptor comes from a male donor with ankylosing spondylitis. The material sequenced was blood, either unsorted or a sorted T cell fraction (not recorded which). The chain recombines TRBV5-1 with TRBJ2-7; 11 bases fit TRBD2. CDR3 bases: TGCGCCAGCAGCTTGACTAGCGGGAGTGTCTACGAGCAGTACTTC. Amino acids: CASSLTSGSVYEQYF.